Sequencing of this TCR beta chain was carried out in a study of blood T cell repertoires in COVID-19. Study background: Sites in the United States, Italy and Spain provided acute and convalescent COVID-19 samples. From T cells, B-cell-depleted T cells, or PBMCs came the material, which was cDNA or gDNA.

Per the original data handling: Amplification of reference gene primers provided the estimated nucleated cell counts. The protocol was immunoSEQ multiplex PCR, while the TCRdb copy is restricted to in-frame clones and leaves out a portion. That table is the source of V, J and clone size, and D and trimming were worked out from the DNA. The sample contains about 130,000 clones, roughly four fifths of which appear only once. CDR1 and CDR2 (germline): MNHEY, SVGAGI. The CDR3 covers 14 residues. Trimming cost V 5 bases and J 6 bases, with 13 bases left between them. The chain is built from TRBV6-5 and TRBJ1-4; tentative D call: TRBD1 (6 bases). The receptor was isolated from a human donor in a cohort sampled during active COVID-19. The sequenced material came from peripheral blood. CDR3 coding DNA: TGTGCCAGCAGTACAGGGTTGGGCGATGAAAAACTGTTTTTT. It is translated as CASSTGLGDEKLFF.